This TCR beta chain comes out of a study of T cell responses to AZD1222 COVID-19 vaccine. Points from the study as a whole: Females outnumbered males among donors, who were mostly white British; clonal diversity was possibly underestimated. Increased Spike-specific TCR breadth and depth were observed after two AZD1222 doses.

About this clone: Its antigen is not known.

TCRdb's copy holds only in-frame clones and misses some; the assay was immunoSEQ multiplex PCR. The table lists approximately 150,000 clones, approximately 88% of them singletons, with around 2% in the top ten. The CDR3 consists of 14 residues. The V and J ends lost 0 bases and 10 bases respectively, with 13 bases between them. Germline V gene lookup returns CDR1 LNHNV and CDR2 YYDKDF (reference sequence). Sequenced here: peripheral blood, sampled on day 0 of AZD1222 vaccination. The chain recombines TRBV15 with TRBJ2-1; D might be TRBD1 (6 bases). The receptor was isolated from an adult in good health. As DNA, the CDR3 is TGTGCCACCAGCAGAGATTTGACAGGCCTAGAGCAGTTCTTC. This gives the protein CATSRDLTGLEQFF.